The present T cell receptor (beta chain) was sequenced within a study of T cell responses to AZD1222 COVID-19 vaccine. This clone appeared a single time. What it binds is not known. The CDR3 contains 15 residues. Trimming at V came to 5 bases and at J to 4 bases, leaving 8 bases not matched to a gene. Looked up from germline, CDR1 is SGHAT and CDR2 is FQDESV (reference sequence). Study conclusions and caveats: Vaccine-associated CD4 TCRs ranged over spike, dominating at 160-218 and 743-854.

The assay was immunoSEQ multiplex PCR, and TCRdb's table has in-frame clones only and misses some. The sample gives about 120,000 clones, around 91% of which show up once; 3.1% is in the top ten. The sample here was peripheral blood, taken on day 0 of AZD1222 vaccination. V and J are TRBV11-1 and TRBJ2-7; 10 nucleotides align to TRBD1. The TCR originated in an adult in good health. CDR3 nucleotide sequence: TGTGCCAGCAGCCCGTCAGGGACAGGGGAATACGAGCAGTACTTC. This translates into CASSPSGTGEYEQYF. Filled out from reference TRBV11-1 and TRBJ2-7, the complete variable domain reads EAEVAQSPRYKITEKSQAVAFWCDPISGHATLYWYRQILGQGPELLVQFQDESVVDDSQLPKDRFSAERLKGVDSTLKIQPAELGDSAMYLCASSPSGTGEYEQYFGPGTRLTVT.